What follows describes a single T cell receptor (beta chain). These data originate in a study of blood T cell repertoires in COVID-19. The data were produced by immunoSEQ multiplex PCR, yet TCRdb's version contains in-frame clones alone and is incomplete. Here the sample spans some 200,000 clones, around 87% being singletons. The CDR3 is 16 residues long. The V segment lost 0 bases and the J segment 7 bases; nucleotides outside the gene matches: 5. In germline, CDR1 is MNHEY, CDR2 SVGAGI. The TCR was taken from a man aged 35 to 55 with active or convalescent COVID-19. The chain links TRBV6-5 to TRBJ2-2, with 10 bases matching TRBD1. The sequenced sample was peripheral blood. CDR3 amino acids: CASSYSPGQGNGELFF. The CDR3 coding sequence is TGTGCCAGCAGTTACTCACCGGGACAGGGGAACGGGGAGCTGTTTTTT.